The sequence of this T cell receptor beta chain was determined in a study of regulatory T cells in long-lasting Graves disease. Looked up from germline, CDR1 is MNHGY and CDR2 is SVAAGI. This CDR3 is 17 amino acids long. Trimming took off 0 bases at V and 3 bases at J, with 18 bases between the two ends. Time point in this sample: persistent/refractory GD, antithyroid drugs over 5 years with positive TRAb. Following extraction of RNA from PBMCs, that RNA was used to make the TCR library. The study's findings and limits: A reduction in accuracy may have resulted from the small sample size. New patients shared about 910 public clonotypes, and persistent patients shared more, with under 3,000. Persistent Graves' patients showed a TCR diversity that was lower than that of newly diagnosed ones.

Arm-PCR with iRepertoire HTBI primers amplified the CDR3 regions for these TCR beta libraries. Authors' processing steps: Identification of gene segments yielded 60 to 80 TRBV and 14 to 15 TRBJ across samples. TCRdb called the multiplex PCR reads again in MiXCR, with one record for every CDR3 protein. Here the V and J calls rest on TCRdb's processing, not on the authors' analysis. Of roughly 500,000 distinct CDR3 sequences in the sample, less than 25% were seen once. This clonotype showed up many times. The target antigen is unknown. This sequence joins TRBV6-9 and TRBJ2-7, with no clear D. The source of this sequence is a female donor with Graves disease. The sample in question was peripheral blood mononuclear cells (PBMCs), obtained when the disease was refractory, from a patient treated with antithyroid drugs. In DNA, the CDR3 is TGTGCCAGCAGTTATTCAGCCAACCTCATAGAGATCTACGAGCAGTACTTC. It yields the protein CASSYSANLIEIYEQYF.